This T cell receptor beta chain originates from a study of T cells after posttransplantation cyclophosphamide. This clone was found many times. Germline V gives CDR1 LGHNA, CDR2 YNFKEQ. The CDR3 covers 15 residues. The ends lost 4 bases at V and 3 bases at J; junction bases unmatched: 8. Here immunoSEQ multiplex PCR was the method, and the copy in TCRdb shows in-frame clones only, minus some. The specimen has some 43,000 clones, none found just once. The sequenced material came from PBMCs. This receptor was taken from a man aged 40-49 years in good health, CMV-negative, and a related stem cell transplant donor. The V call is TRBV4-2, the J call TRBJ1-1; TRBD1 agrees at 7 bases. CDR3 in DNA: TGTGCCAGCAGCCCTTCGACAGGGCAAGACACTGAAGCTTTCTTT. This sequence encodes CASSPSTGQDTEAFF.